The 5 T cell receptor beta chains in this list originate from one sample, sequenced in a study of cytomegalovirus exposure and HLA in healthy donors. The PCR had 60 Vbeta and 13 Jbeta primers. The table came from immunoSEQ multiplex PCR; TCRdb's copy has only in-frame clones and leaves some out. The table records approximately 130,000 clones, 82% of them present only once. The sequenced material came from PBMCs. The receptors derive from a boy aged 5-17 years in good health and CMV-seronegative.

This clone was detected a few times. The chain combines TRBV7-7 with TRBJ2-3; 8 bases match TRBD1. Germline loops: CDR1 SSHAT, CDR2 FNYEAQ (reference sequence). The V and J ends lost 6 bases and 5 bases, in that order; junction bases with no gene match: 7. This CDR3 is built from 14 residues. CDR3 nucleotides: TGTGCCAGCAGTAGGACAGGGTCCGGAGATACGCAGTATTTT. It encodes CASSRTGSGDTQYF.

This clone was seen only once. V and J are TRBV6-5 and TRBJ2-1, with unresolved D. Between the trimmed V and J ends, which lost 2 bases and 5 bases, there was a span of 13 bases. This CDR3 is 15 amino acids long. Germline assignment: CDR1 MNHEY and CDR2 SVGAGI. The CDR3, as DNA: TGTGCCAGCAGTTACGGGCCGACCCACGACAATGAGCAGTTCTTC. As protein: CASSYGPTHDNEQFF.

CDR3 sequence (DNA): TGTGCCAGCAGCTTAGCGCGGGGCAGACTCCAAGAGACCCAGTACTTC. Its translation: CASSLARGRLQETQYF. The genes are TRBV7-8 and TRBJ2-5; possibly TRBD2 for D (6 bases). In germline, CDR1 is SGHVS, CDR2 FQNEAQ. The CDR3 covers 16 residues. V was cut by 0 bases and J by 1 base, with 12 bases left in between.

The rearrangement joins TRBV19 to TRBJ1-1, with D unresolved. This CDR3 region has 14 residues. The germline CDR1 and CDR2 sequences are LNHDA and SQIVND (reference sequence). The V end was cut by 3 bases, the J end by 0 bases, with 8 bases between. The CDR3 DNA reads as TGTGCCAGTAGTATGGCAGGCTTGAACACTGAAGCTTTCTTT. Protein: CASSMAGLNTEAFF.

This clone was recorded a few times. As DNA, the CDR3 is TGCGCCAGCAGCTTGGGGACAAACACTGAAGCTTTCTTT. This gives the protein CASSLGTNTEAFF. V usage is TRBV5-1 and J usage is TRBJ1-1; D may be TRBD1 (5 bases). V gave up 0 bases and J gave up 2 bases, with 5 bases separating them. The CDR3 covers 13 residues. CDR1 is SGHRS, CDR2 YFSETQ, per germline.